The 18 T cell receptor beta chains below all came from one sample that was sequenced in a study of blood T cell repertoires in COVID-19. The assay was immunoSEQ multiplex PCR, and TCRdb's table has in-frame clones only and misses some. This table holds tens of thousands of clones, 88% found once. Specimen: peripheral blood. The source of these receptors is a human donor in a cohort sampled during active COVID-19.

The gene calls are TRBV27 and TRBJ1-1; 9 bases agree with TRBD1. Germline V CDR1 and CDR2: MNHEY, SMNVEV (reference sequence). There are 15 residues in the CDR3. With 6 bases clipped from V and 5 bases from J, the junction kept 10 bases outside the gene matches. CDR3: CASRRDRVGRTEAFF. The CDR3, as DNA: TGTGCCAGCAGGCGGGACAGGGTAGGGAGAACTGAAGCTTTCTTT.

The chain's CDR3 is CASIYRGGYGYTF. The CDR3 nucleotides are TGTGCCAGCATATACAGGGGAGGCTATGGCTACACCTTC. The chain recombines TRBV7-2 with TRBJ1-2, with 7 bases identical to TRBD1. CDR3 length: 13 residues. V lost 7 bases and J lost 4; bases outside the gene matches: 6. CDR1 SGHTA and CDR2 FQGNSA come from the germline V gene. The complete variable domain, with remaining parts taken from reference TRBV7-2 and TRBJ1-2, reads GAGVSQSPSNKVTEKGKDVELRCDPISGHTALYWYRQSLGQGLEFLIYFQGNSAPDKSGLPSDRFSAERTGGSVSTLTIQRTQQEDSAVYLCASIYRGGYGYTFGSGTRLTVV.

V usage is TRBV9 and J usage is TRBJ1-5; 7 bases fit TRBD1. Unmatched junction bases numbered 2, after V lost 3 bases and J lost 2 bases. This CDR3 has 14 amino acids. Per germline, CDR1 SGDLS and CDR2 YYNGEE. The CDR3 DNA sequence: TGTGCCAGCAGCGCCGGACAGGGCAATCAGCCCCAGCATTTT. Protein sequence: CASSAGQGNQPQHF.

To note about this clone: The same CDR3 is also encoded by other DNA sequences in this sample. The chain recombines TRBV27 with TRBJ1-2; tentative D call: TRBD1 (6 bases). The CDR3 extends over 13 amino acids. V shed 6 bases and J shed 1 base, with 9 bases lying between them. Germline V gene lookup returns CDR1 MNHEY and CDR2 SMNVEV (reference sequence). CDR3: CASSLQGNYGYTF. The CDR3 nucleotides are TGTGCCAGCAGCCTACAGGGTAACTATGGCTACACCTTC.

CDR3 bases: TGTGCCAGCAGTCGAGAACAGGGCGCCTACGAGCAGTACTTC. Translating gives CASSREQGAYEQYF. This sequence joins TRBV2 and TRBJ2-7; tentative D call: TRBD1 (6 bases). Deletions cut 5 bases from V and 2 bases from J, with 13 bases between. CDR1 SNHLY and CDR2 FYNNEI come from the germline V gene. This CDR3 spans 14 amino acids.

The J gene is TRBJ2-7, the V gene TRBV21-1; the table assigns TRBD1, which was not confirmed against the DNA. TRBV21-1 is a recognized pseudogene. The CDR3 spans 14 residues. CDR3 loop: CASSNRDRAYEQYF. CDR3 sequence (DNA): TGTGCCAGCAGCAATAGGGACAGAGCCTACGAGCAGTACTTC.

The chain couples TRBV19 to TRBJ1-2, with TRBD1 matching over 8 bases. Germline trimming cut 5 bases from V and 8 bases from J; bases unmatched to any gene: 7. This CDR3 has 13 amino acids. Germline-derived CDR1 and CDR2 are LNHDA and SQIVND (reference sequence). The CDR3 spells CASSSRDRGGYTF. DNA for the CDR3: TGTGCCAGTAGTTCAAGAGACAGGGGAGGCTACACCTTC.

The chain joins TRBV10-1 to TRBJ2-2; 9 bases fit TRBD1. The V segment lost 3 bases and the J segment 4 bases; nucleotides outside the gene matches: 9. There are 17 residues in the CDR3. CDR1 and CDR2 from the germline V gene are WNHNN and SYGVQD (reference sequence). CDR3 bases: TGCGCCAGCAGTGATGGGGGACAGGGTGTAAGCACCGGGGAGCTGTTTTTT. It is translated as CASSDGGQGVSTGELFF.

This clone appeared once. This chain joins TRBV9 and TRBJ2-6; 7 nucleotides match TRBD1. Germline V gives CDR1 SGDLS, CDR2 YYNGEE. There are 18 residues in the CDR3. V dropped 4 bases and J dropped 0; count of bases not matched to a gene: 10. In nucleotides, the CDR3 is TGTGCCAGCAGCCCACGAACAGGGGCGTCCTCTGGGGCCAACGTCCTGACTTTC. As protein: CASSPRTGASSGANVLTF.

The rearrangement joins TRBV6-2 or TRBV6-3 to TRBJ2-5, with 8 nucleotides matching TRBD1. CDR1 is MNHEY and CDR2 is SVGEGT in the germline V gene. V lost 5 bases to trimming and J lost 1 base; unmatched junction nucleotides: 9. The CDR3 is 16 residues long. The CDR3 DNA reads as TGTGCCAGCAGTCCATTCGGACAGGGAGGCCAAGAGACCCAGTACTTC. Translating gives CASSPFGQGGQETQYF.

The chain couples TRBV7-6 to TRBJ1-2, with D possibly TRBD1 on 5 matching bases. V lost 5 bases and J lost 3, with 10 bases in between. The CDR3 length is 13 residues. Germline V gives CDR1 SGHVS, CDR2 FNYEAQ. The CDR3 region is CASSPGGDYGYTF. The CDR3 region has the DNA TGTGCCAGCAGCCCTGGGGGGGACTATGGCTACACCTTC.

This chain joins TRBV5-5 and TRBJ2-7, with TRBD1 matching 10 bases. V lost 4 bases to trimming and J lost 6 bases; unmatched junction nucleotides: 7. CDR3 length equals 14 residues. From germline, CDR1 is SGHKS and CDR2 YYEKEE (reference sequence). CDR3 region: CASSIDRGHSEQYF. DNA of the CDR3: TGTGCCAGCAGCATCGACAGGGGGCATAGCGAGCAGTACTTC.

The chain has TRBV10-3 and TRBJ2-3, with D hard to call. The CDR3 runs to 13 residues. Germline CDR1 reads ENHRY; CDR2 reads SYGVKD. Trimming stripped 7 bases from V and 0 bases from J, with 8 bases between. This chain's CDR3 is CAIKVESTDTQYF. The CDR3 region has the DNA TGTGCCATCAAAGTCGAGAGCACAGATACGCAGTATTTT.

This chain connects TRBV6-2 or TRBV6-3 to TRBJ2-7; 7 nucleotides agree with TRBD1. V was clipped by 6 bases and J by 2 bases; unmatched bases: 7. The germline V gene encodes CDR1 MNHEY and CDR2 SVGEGT. This CDR3 has 14 residues. This chain's CDR3 is CASSPTGTAYEQYF. In DNA, the CDR3 is TGTGCCAGCAGCCCAACCGGGACAGCCTACGAGCAGTACTTC.

The chain joins TRBV3-1 (or the pseudogene TRBV3-2) to TRBJ1-2; a weak D match, TRBD1 (5 bases). Per the germline V gene, CDR1 is LGHDT and CDR2 is YNNKEL (reference sequence). The ends were cut back, 1 base at V and 8 bases at J, with 14 bases in the middle. CDR3 length: 14 residues. CDR3 loop: CASSQVGGSGGYTF. The CDR3 nucleotides read TGTGCCAGCAGCCAAGTTGGGGGGTCGGGAGGCTACACCTTC.

The CDR3 nucleotides read TGTGCCAGTTCAACGACTAGCTTGGTGTCCCTGAACACCGGGGAGCTGTTTTTT. Amino acids: CASSTTSLVSLNTGELFF. The chain uses TRBV27 and TRBJ2-2; 7 bases agree with TRBD2. The CDR3 length is 18 residues. V shed 9 bases and J 1 base; nucleotides not matched to a gene: 17. The V gene's germline CDR1 is MNHEY and CDR2 SMNVEV (reference sequence).

This rearrangement joins TRBV12-3 or TRBV12-4 to TRBJ1-1, with D unclear. The CDR3 totals 11 residues. With 6 bases removed from V and 11 bases from J, the gap between germline ends came to 13 bases. CDR3 DNA sequence: TGTGCCAGCAGGTCAGCTTTGAGGGCTTTCTTT. Its protein is CASRSALRAFF.

The chain has TRBV6-5 and TRBJ2-7; 8 nucleotides align to TRBD1. The CDR3 length is 14 residues. Per germline, CDR1 MNHEY and CDR2 SVGAGI. V shed 7 bases, J shed 7 bases, and the junction held 12 bases outside the gene matches. DNA for the CDR3: TGTGCCAGCATTCTGGACAGGGTGTTTGGGGAGCAGTACTTC. Protein: CASILDRVFGEQYF.